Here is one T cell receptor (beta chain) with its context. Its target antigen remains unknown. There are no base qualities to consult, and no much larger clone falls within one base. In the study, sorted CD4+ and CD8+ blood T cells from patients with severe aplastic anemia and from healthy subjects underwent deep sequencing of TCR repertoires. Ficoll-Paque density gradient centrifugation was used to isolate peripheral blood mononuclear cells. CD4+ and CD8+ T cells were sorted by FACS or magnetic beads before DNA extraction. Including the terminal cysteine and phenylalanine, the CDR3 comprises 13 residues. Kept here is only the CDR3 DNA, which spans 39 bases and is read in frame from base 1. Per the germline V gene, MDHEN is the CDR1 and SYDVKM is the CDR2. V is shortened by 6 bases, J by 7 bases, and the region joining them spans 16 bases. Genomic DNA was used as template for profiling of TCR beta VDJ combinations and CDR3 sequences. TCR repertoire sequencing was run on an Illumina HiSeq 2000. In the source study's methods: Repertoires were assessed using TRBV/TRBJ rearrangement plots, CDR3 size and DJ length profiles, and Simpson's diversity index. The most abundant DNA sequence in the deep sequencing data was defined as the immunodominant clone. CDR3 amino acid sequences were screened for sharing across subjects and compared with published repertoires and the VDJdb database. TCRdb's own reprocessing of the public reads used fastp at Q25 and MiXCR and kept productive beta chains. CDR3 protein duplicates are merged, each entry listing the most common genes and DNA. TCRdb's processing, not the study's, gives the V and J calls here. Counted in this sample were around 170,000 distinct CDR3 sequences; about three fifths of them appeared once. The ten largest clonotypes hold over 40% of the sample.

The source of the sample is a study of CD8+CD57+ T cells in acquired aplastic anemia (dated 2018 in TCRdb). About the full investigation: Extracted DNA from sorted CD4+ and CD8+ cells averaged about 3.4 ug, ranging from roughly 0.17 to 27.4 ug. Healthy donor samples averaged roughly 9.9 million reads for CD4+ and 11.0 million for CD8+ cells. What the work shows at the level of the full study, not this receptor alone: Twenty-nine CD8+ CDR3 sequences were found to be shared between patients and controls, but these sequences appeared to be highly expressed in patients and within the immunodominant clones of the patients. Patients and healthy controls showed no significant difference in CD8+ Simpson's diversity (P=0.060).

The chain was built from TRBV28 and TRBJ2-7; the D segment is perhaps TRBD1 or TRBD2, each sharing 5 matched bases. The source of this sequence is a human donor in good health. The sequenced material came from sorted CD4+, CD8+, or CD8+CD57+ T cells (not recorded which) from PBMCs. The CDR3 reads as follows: CASRQGTLPEQYF. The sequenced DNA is TGTGCCAGCAGACAAGGGACCCTCCCGGAGCAGTACTTC.